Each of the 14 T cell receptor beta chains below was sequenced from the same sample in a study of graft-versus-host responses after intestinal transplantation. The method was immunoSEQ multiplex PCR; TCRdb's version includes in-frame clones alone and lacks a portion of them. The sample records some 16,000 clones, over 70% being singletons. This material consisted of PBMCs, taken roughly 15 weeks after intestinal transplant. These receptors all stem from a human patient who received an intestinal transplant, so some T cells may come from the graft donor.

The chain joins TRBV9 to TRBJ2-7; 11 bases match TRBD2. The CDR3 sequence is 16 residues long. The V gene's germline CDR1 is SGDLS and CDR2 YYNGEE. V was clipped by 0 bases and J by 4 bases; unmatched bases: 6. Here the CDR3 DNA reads TGTGCCAGCAGCGTAGGAGGTACTAGCGGGAGTTACGAGCAGTACTTC. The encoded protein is CASSVGGTSGSYEQYF.

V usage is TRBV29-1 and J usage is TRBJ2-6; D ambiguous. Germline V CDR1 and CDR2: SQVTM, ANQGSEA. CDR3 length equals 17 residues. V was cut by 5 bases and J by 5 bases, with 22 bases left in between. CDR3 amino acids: CSVMIISIQSRANVLTF. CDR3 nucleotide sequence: TGCAGCGTTATGATAATTAGCATACAAAGTCGGGCCAACGTCCTGACTTTC.

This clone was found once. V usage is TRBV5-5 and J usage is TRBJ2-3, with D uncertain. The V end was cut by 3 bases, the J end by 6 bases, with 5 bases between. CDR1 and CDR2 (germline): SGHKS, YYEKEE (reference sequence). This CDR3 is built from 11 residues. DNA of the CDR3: TGTGCCAGCAGCTGGTTTGATACGCAGTATTTT. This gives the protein CASSWFDTQYF.

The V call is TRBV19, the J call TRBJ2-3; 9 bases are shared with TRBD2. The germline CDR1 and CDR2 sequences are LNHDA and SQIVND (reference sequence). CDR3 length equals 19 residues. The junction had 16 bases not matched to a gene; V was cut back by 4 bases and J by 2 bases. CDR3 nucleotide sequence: TGTGCCAGTAGTAGGGCCCGGAGCGGGAGGAGCGTGGACACAGATACGCAGTATTTT. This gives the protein CASSRARSGRSVDTDTQYF.

CDR3 bases: TGTGCCAGTAGTACCGCGGACAGGGCGGGCGAGACCCAGTACTTC. This codes for CASSTADRAGETQYF. This chain connects TRBV19 to TRBJ2-5; 8 positions agree with TRBD1. Germline-derived CDR1 and CDR2 are LNHDA and SQIVND (reference sequence). The CDR3 is 15 amino acids. V trimming: 4 bases; J trimming: 5 bases; junction bases outside the gene matches: 9.

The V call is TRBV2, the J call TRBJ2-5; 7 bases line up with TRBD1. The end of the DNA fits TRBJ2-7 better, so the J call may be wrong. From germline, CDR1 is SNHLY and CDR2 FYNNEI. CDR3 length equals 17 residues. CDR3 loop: CASSDFPDRERMVEQYF. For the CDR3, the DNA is TGTGCCAGCAGTGACTTCCCCGACAGGGAGCGTATGGTCGAGCAGTACTTC.

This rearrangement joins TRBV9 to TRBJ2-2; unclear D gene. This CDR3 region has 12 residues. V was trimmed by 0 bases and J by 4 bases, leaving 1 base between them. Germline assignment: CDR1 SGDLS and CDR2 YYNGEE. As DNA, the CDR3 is TGTGCCAGCAGCGTAGGCACCGGGGAGCTGTTTTTT. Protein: CASSVGTGELFF.

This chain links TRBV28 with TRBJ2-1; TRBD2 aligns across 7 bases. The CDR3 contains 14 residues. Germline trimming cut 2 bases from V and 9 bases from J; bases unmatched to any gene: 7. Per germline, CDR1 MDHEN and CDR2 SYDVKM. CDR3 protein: CASSLRGRAGEQFF. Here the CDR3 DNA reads TGTGCCAGCAGTTTACGTGGGAGGGCCGGTGAGCAGTTCTTC.

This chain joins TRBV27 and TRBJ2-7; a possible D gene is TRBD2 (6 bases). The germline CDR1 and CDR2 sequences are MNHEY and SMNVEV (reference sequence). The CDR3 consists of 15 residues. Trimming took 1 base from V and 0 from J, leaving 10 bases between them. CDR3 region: CASSLWRDGSYEQYF. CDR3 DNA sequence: TGTGCCAGCAGTTTATGGCGGGATGGCTCCTACGAGCAGTACTTC.

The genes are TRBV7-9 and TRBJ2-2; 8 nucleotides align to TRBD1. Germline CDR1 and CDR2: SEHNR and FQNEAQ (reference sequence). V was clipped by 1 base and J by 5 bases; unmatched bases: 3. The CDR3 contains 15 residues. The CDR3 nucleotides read TGTGCCAGCAGCTTAGATTGGACAGGGACCGGGGAGCTGTTTTTT. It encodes CASSLDWTGTGELFF.

The CDR3 loop is CASSLTVNQPQHF. CDR3 nucleotide sequence: TGTGCCAGCAGCTTGACAGTCAATCAGCCCCAGCATTTT. V is TRBV7-2 and J is TRBJ1-5, with D perhaps matching TRBD1 (5 bases). Trimming removed 3 bases at V and 3 bases at J, with 6 bases between. CDR3 length: 13 amino acids. Germline values: CDR1 SGHTA, CDR2 FQGNSA. Looking up the rest from reference TRBV7-2 and TRBJ1-5 gives the full variable domain: GAGVSQSPSNKVTEKGKDVELRCDPISGHTALYWYRQSLGQGLEFLIYFQGNSAPDKSGLPSDRFSAERTGGSVSTLTIQRTQQEDSAVYLCASSLTVNQPQHFGDGTRLSIL.

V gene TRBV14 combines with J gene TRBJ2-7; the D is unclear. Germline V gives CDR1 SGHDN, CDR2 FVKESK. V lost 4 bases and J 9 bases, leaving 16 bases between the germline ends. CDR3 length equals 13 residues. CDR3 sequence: CASSPLTLVAQYF. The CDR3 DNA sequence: TGTGCCAGCAGCCCCTTAACCCTAGTGGCGCAGTACTTC.

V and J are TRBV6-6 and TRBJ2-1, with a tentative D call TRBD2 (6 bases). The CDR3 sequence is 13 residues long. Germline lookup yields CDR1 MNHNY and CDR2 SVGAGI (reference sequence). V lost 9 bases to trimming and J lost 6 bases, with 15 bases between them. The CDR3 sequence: CASPGTCPNEQFF. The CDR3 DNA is TGTGCCAGTCCCGGGACTTGCCCCAATGAGCAGTTCTTC.

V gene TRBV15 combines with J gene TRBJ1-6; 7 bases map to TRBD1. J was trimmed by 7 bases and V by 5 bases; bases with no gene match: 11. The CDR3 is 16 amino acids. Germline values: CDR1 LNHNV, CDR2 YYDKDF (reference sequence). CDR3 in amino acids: CATSFLLDRSNSPLHF. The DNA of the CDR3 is TGTGCCACCAGCTTCTTATTGGACAGGTCGAATTCACCCCTCCACTTT.